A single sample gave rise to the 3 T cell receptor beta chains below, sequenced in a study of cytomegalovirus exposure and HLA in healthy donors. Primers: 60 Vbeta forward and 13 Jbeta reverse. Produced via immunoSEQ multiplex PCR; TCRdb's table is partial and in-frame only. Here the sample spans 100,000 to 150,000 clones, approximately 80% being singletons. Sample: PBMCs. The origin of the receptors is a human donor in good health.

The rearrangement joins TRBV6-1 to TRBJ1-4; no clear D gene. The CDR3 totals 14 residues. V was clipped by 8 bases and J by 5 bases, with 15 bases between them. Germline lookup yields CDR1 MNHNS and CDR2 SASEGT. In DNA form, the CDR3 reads TGTGCCAGCGAAGCGGGGTCCTCCAATGAAAAACTGTTTTTT. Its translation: CASEAGSSNEKLFF.

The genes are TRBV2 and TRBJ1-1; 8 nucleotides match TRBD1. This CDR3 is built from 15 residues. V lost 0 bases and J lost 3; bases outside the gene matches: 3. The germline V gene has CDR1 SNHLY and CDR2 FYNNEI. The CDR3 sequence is CASSEADRGHTEAFF. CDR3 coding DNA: TGTGCCAGCAGTGAAGCCGACAGGGGTCACACTGAAGCTTTCTTT. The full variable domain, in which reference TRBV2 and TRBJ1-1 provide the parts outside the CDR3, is EPEVTQTPSHQVTQMGQEVILRCVPISNHLYFYWYRQILGQKVEFLVSFYNNEISEKSEIFDDQFSVERPDGSNFTLKIRSTKLEDSAMYFCASSEADRGHTEAFFGQGTRLTVV.

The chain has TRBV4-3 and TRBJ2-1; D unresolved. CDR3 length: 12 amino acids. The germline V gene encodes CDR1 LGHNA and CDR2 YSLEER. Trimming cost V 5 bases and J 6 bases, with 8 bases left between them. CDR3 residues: CASSSYSNEQFF. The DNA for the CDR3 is TGCGCCAGCAGCTCCTACTCCAATGAGCAGTTCTTC.